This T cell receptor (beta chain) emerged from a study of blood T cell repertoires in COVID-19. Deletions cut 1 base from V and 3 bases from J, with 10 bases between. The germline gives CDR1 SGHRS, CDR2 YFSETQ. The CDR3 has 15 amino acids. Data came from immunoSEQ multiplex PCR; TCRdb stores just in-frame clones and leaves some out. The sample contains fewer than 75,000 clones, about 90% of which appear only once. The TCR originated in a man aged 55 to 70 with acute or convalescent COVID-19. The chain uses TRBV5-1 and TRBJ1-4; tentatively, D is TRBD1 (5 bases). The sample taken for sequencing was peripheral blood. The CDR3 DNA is TGCGCCAGCAGCTTGAATCAGGGTCCTAATGAAAAACTGTTTTTT. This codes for CASSLNQGPNEKLFF.